This T cell receptor (beta chain) stems from a study of T cell repertoires in ileal Crohn's disease. For the study at large: All patients had surgery for stricturing (about 60%) or penetrating (about 39%) disease. Study-level findings and limits: Clonal expansions were more frequent in active smokers than non-smokers at surgery.

Worth noting for this clone: What it binds is unknown.

TCRdb keeps only in-frame clones here, not all; method: immunoSEQ multiplex PCR. Counted here are about 8,400 clones, about 84% occurring once; the ten biggest clones make up about 13%. Between the trimmed V and J ends, which lost 4 bases and 6 bases, there was a span of 10 bases. Germline values: CDR1 SGHTA, CDR2 FQGNSA. CDR3 length: 12 amino acids. This receptor was taken from an adult with Crohn's disease. This chain joins TRBV7-2 and TRBJ2-7, with D perhaps being TRBD1 or TRBD2 (6 bases each). The sequencing sample was made of ileal tissue. The CDR3 here is CASSSGAGEQYF. CDR3 nucleotide sequence: TGTGCCAGCAGCTCGGGGGCCGGCGAGCAGTACTTC.